What follows are 2 T cell receptor beta chains derived from one specimen sequenced in a study of CD8 T cells in Susac syndrome. Random hexamers primed reverse transcription of 0.5 to 1 ug RNA. TCRdb redid the calling of the immunoSEQ multiplex PCR reads with MiXCR, one entry per CDR3 protein. The data contain more than 100,000 distinct CDR3 sequences, 95% to 96% of them singletons. Sequencing was performed on CD4+ T cells from PBMCs. Receptor source: a human donor with Susac syndrome.

This chain connects TRBV12-3 or TRBV12-4 to TRBJ1-5; 9 nucleotides line up with TRBD1. This CDR3 is built from 15 residues. The junction had 5 bases not matched to a gene; V was cut back by 7 bases and J by 1 base. Here the CDR3 reads CASTFGQGSNQPQHF. CDR3 DNA: TGTGCCAGCACTTTCGGACAGGGGAGCAATCAGCCCCAGCATTTT.

The DNA of the CDR3 is TGTGCCTGGATCAAGAGCGCCATCTCCTACAATGAGCAGTTCTTC. Protein sequence: CAWIKSAISYNEQFF. The gene calls are TRBV30 and TRBJ2-1; no firm D call. This CDR3 spans 15 amino acids. V was pared by 4 bases and J by 0 bases, with 13 bases between. The germline V gene has CDR1 GTSNPN and CDR2 SVGIG (reference sequence). Based on the CDR3 plus reference TRBV30 and TRBJ2-1, the full variable domain is SQTIHQWPATLVQPVGSPLSLECTVEGTSNPNLYWYRQAAGRGLQLLFYSVGIGQISSEVPQNLSASRPQDRQFILSSKKLLLSDSGFYLCAWIKSAISYNEQFFGPGTRLTVL.